This TCR beta chain was sequenced during a study of blood T cell repertoires in COVID-19. Study as a whole: Sites in the United States, Italy and Spain provided acute and convalescent COVID-19 samples.

Germline CDR1 is SQVTM and CDR2 is ANQGSEA. The CDR3 covers 13 residues. Trimming shortened V by 4 bases and J by 3 bases, and 10 bases separated the two germline ends. Study processing details: Amplifying reference gene primers gave estimates of nucleated cell counts. Sequenced by immunoSEQ multiplex PCR; TCRdb stores in-frame clones only, minus some. V and J calls and clone size follow that table, whereas D and trimming were derived from the DNA. The repertoire has 50,000 to 65,000 clones, about 81% of them found once; the top ten carry 22%. The sequenced sample was peripheral blood. The chain joins TRBV29-1 to TRBJ1-5, with no clear D. This TCR derives from a woman aged 55-69 years with acute or convalescent COVID-19. CDR3 bases: TGCAGCGTTGTTTCCGGGGTCAATCAGCCCCAGCATTTT. Translating gives CSVVSGVNQPQHF.